Presented here are 21 T cell receptor beta chains from one specimen sequenced in a study of CD8 T cells in Susac syndrome. Random hexamers were used to reverse transcribe roughly 0.45 to 1 ug of RNA. From the immunoSEQ multiplex PCR reads, TCRdb called clonotypes with MiXCR, one entry per CDR3 protein. The sample yields about 150,000 distinct CDR3 sequences, roughly 95% seen once. The sample comprised CD8+ T cells from PBMCs. These receptors originate from a human donor with multiple sclerosis.

This chain joins TRBV7-9 and TRBJ1-2; D not certain. The CDR3 length is 13 residues. V lost 1 base, J lost 6 bases, and 9 bases lay in between. The germline gives CDR1 SEHNR, CDR2 FQNEAQ (reference sequence). DNA for the CDR3: TGTGCCAGCAGCTTAGTAGCCCCGGATGGCTACACCTTC. Translating gives CASSLVAPDGYTF.

The rearrangement links TRBV9 to TRBJ1-1; 8 bases align to TRBD1. The CDR3 sequence is 15 residues long. CDR1 and CDR2 (germline): SGDLS, YYNGEE. V lost 3 bases and J lost 0; bases outside the gene matches: 4. The CDR3 is CASSGQGTMNTEAFF. CDR3 DNA: TGTGCCAGCAGCGGACAGGGGACCATGAACACTGAAGCTTTCTTT.

The rearrangement joins TRBV27 to TRBJ2-7; 8 positions match TRBD1. Germline lookup yields CDR1 MNHEY and CDR2 SMNVEV (reference sequence). Trimming removed 4 bases from V and 2 bases from J; junction bases left unmatched: 4. This CDR3 contains 14 residues. The CDR3 loop is CASSSGQGPYEQYV. Here the CDR3 DNA reads TGTGCCAGCAGTTCCGGACAGGGTCCCTACGAGCAGTACGTC.

This sequence joins TRBV6-6 and TRBJ1-5; D is ambiguous. Germline V CDR1 and CDR2: MNHNY, SVGAGI (reference sequence). This CDR3 has 12 amino acids. Trimming took off 6 bases at V and 7 bases at J, with 10 bases between the two ends. Written as DNA, the CDR3 is TGTGCCAGCAGCCCGTACGTACAGCCCCAGCATTTT. Translating it yields CASSPYVQPQHF.

The J gene is TRBJ1-1, the V gene TRBV7-3, with D possibly being TRBD1 (5 bases). This CDR3 spans 16 amino acids. Looked up from germline, CDR1 is SGHTA and CDR2 is FQGTGA. Trimming took off 0 bases at V and 3 bases at J, with 14 bases between the two ends. DNA of the CDR3: TGTGCCAGCAGCTTAACGGGAGGGGCGAGGGACACTGAAGCTTTCTTT. Translating gives CASSLTGGARDTEAFF.

The chain carries TRBV7-8 and TRBJ2-7; D is possibly TRBD1 (6 bases). CDR3 length equals 13 residues. Germline assignment: CDR1 SGHVS and CDR2 FQNEAQ. V lost 4 bases and J lost 6, with 13 bases in between. The CDR3, as DNA: TGTGCCAGCAGCTCAACAGGGTCGAGCGAGCAGTACGTC. Protein product: CASSSTGSSEQYV.

This chain links TRBV30 with TRBJ2-1, with unresolved D. The germline CDR1 and CDR2 sequences are GTSNPN and SVGIG (reference sequence). The V gene lost 1 base and the J gene lost 0 bases, with 7 bases spanning the gap. The CDR3 extends over 14 amino acids. DNA for the CDR3: TGTGCCTGGAGTGCCGCCAACTCCTACAATGAGCAGTTCTTC. This translates into CAWSAANSYNEQFF.

On this clonotype itself: A read error may produce the germline difference seen at one junction end. The chain combines TRBV20-1 with TRBJ1-1; the D gene is possibly TRBD1 (6 bases). This CDR3 contains 13 residues. Germline V gives CDR1 DFQATT, CDR2 SNEGSKA (reference sequence). CDR3 coding DNA: TGCAGTGCTAGACTACAGGGAGACACTGAAGCCTTCTTT. It yields the protein CSARLQGDTEAFF.

V is TRBV19 and J is TRBJ2-1; D not certain. V lost 3 bases, J lost 7 bases, and 16 bases lay in between. This CDR3 spans 15 amino acids. CDR1 is LNHDA, CDR2 SQIVND, per germline (reference sequence). The CDR3 region has the DNA TGTGCCAGTAGTATCGTTGACCTTGTTCTGAATGAGCAGTTCTTC. Protein product: CASSIVDLVLNEQFF.

V and J are TRBV3-1 and TRBJ1-1; D possibly corresponds to TRBD1 (6 bases). Germline CDR1 is LGHDT and CDR2 is YNNKEL (reference sequence). The length of the CDR3 is 14 residues. Trimming took 0 bases from V and 3 from J, leaving 8 bases between them. CDR3 sequence reads: CASSQEWTDTEAFF. CDR3 sequence (DNA): TGTGCCAGCAGCCAAGAATGGACAGACACTGAAGCTTTCTTT.

This chain joins TRBV29-1 and TRBJ2-6; D remains ambiguous. CDR1 and CDR2 from the germline V gene are SQVTM and ANQGSEA. Trimming took 4 bases from V and 2 from J, leaving 9 bases between them. The CDR3 has 14 amino acids. DNA of the CDR3: TGCAGCGTTGGTCTACGGCCTGGGGCCAACGTCCTGACTTTC. It specifies CSVGLRPGANVLTF.

V usage is TRBV28 and J usage is TRBJ1-6; 7 positions agree with TRBD1. Looked up from germline, CDR1 is MDHEN and CDR2 is SYDVKM. The CDR3 runs 15 residues. V was pared by 4 bases and J by 7 bases, with 7 bases of the junction left unmatched. DNA of the CDR3: TGTGCCAGCAGTTCCAGGACAGGAGCCAATTCACCCCTCCACTTT. Translated: CASSSRTGANSPLHF.

This clonotype has more than one count but fewer than ten. The chain carries TRBV27 and TRBJ2-1, with D hard to call. This CDR3 comprises 13 residues. CDR1 is MNHEY, CDR2 SMNVEV, per germline (reference sequence). Trimming took off 5 bases at V and 7 bases at J, with 12 bases between the two ends. The CDR3 sequence is CASSLGPANEQFF. DNA for the CDR3: TGTGCCAGCAGTCTAGGACCCGCTAATGAGCAGTTCTTC.

The rearrangement joins TRBV27 to TRBJ1-4, with D tentatively TRBD1 (6 bases). Germline V gives CDR1 MNHEY, CDR2 SMNVEV (reference sequence). With 5 bases removed from V and 1 base from J, the gap between germline ends came to 14 bases. CDR3 length: 16 residues. The CDR3 DNA sequence: TGTGCCAGCAGTCCACAGGGTTTTGGAACTAATGAAAAACTGTTTTTT. Translation gives CASSPQGFGTNEKLFF.

The chain links TRBV30 to TRBJ1-2; D is uncertain. V lost 7 bases and J lost 2, with 14 bases in between. Germline CDR1 reads GTSNPN; CDR2 reads SVGIG (reference sequence). The CDR3 runs to 13 residues. CDR3: CASYLVANYGYTF. The CDR3 region has the DNA TGTGCCTCATACTTGGTGGCAAACTATGGCTACACCTTC.

This sequence joins TRBV3-1 and TRBJ1-1, with 9 positions matching TRBD1. Losses at the gene ends were 2 bases for V and 4 bases for J; bases not matched to a gene: 5. Germline V gene lookup returns CDR1 LGHDT and CDR2 YNNKEL (reference sequence). CDR3 length: 15 residues. This CDR3 is CASSQKQGASTEAFF. CDR3 DNA: TGTGCCAGCAGCCAAAAACAGGGGGCGAGCACTGAAGCTTTCTTT.

The rearrangement joins TRBV29-1 to TRBJ1-1; 9 bases are a match to TRBD1. CDR1 is SQVTM and CDR2 is ANQGSEA in the germline V gene. Trimming at V came to 6 bases and at J to 0 bases, leaving 8 bases not matched to a gene. CDR3 length: 15 amino acids. CDR3 sequence (DNA): TGCAGCGTAGACGGGGACAGGGACATGAACACTGAAGCTTTCTTT. Translated: CSVDGDRDMNTEAFF.

The chain is built from TRBV7-9 and TRBJ1-5; 7 positions agree with TRBD1. V lost 3 bases and J lost 7; bases outside the gene matches: 9. The CDR3 sequence is 15 residues long. CDR1 SEHNR and CDR2 FQNEAQ come from the germline V gene (reference sequence). CDR3 loop: CASSLEGAQAQPQHF. The DNA of the CDR3 is TGTGCCAGCAGCTTGGAGGGGGCGCAGGCACAGCCCCAGCATTTT. Supplemented by reference TRBV7-9 and TRBJ1-5, the full variable domain reads DTGVSQNPRHKITKRGQNVTFRCDPISEHNRLYWYRQTLGQGPEFLTYFQNEAQLEKSRLLSDRFSAERPKGSFSTLEIQRTEQGDSAMYLCASSLEGAQAQPQHFGDGTRLSIL.

The V gene is TRBV7-9, the J gene TRBJ2-1; TRBD1 aligns across 12 bases. V was clipped by 1 base and J by 2 bases; unmatched bases: 0. The germline gives CDR1 SEHNR, CDR2 FQNEAQ (reference sequence). CDR3 length: 16 amino acids. The CDR3 DNA follows: TGTGCCAGCAGCTTAGGGGACAGGGGGCCCTACAATGAGCAGTTCTTC. This translates into CASSLGDRGPYNEQFF.

The J gene is TRBJ2-7, the V gene TRBV7-8; perhaps D is TRBD1 or TRBD2 (5 bases each). Germline-derived CDR1 and CDR2 are SGHVS and FQNEAQ. The CDR3 is 13 residues long. The germline V and J ends were trimmed by 4 bases and 5 bases, with 12 bases remaining between them. The CDR3 region has the DNA TGTGCCAGCAGCTCGGGACCCGCCGACGAGCAGTACTTC. Protein product: CASSSGPADEQYF.

The V and J genes are TRBV12-3 or TRBV12-4 and TRBJ2-7; 9 nucleotides line up with TRBD1. After removal of 6 bases from V and 4 bases from J, the junction contained 10 bases not matched to a gene. The CDR3 has 15 residues. The CDR3 bases are TGTGCCAGCAGCCCGGACGGGACAGGGCAGTACGAGCAGTACTTC. Translating gives CASSPDGTGQYEQYF.